These 12 T cell receptor beta chains came from one sample sequenced in a study of cytomegalovirus exposure and HLA in healthy donors. The PCR employed 60 Vbeta primers together with 13 Jbeta primers. Profiling relied on immunoSEQ multiplex PCR, and the TCRdb table lists in-frame clones only, not all of them. This sample has about 130,000 clones, with 70% to 75% found just once. The sample was PBMCs. These receptor sequences come from a woman aged 40 to 50 in good health and CMV-seropositive.

The chain joins TRBV30 to TRBJ2-7; 7 bases agree with TRBD1. Germline V CDR1 and CDR2: GTSNPN, SVGIG (reference sequence). This CDR3 is built from 13 residues. V was pared by 5 bases and J by 0 bases, with 4 bases of the junction left unmatched. The CDR3 loop is CAWLGDSSYEQYF. The CDR3 DNA sequence: TGTGCCTGGTTAGGGGACAGCTCCTACGAGCAGTACTTC. Supplemented by reference TRBV30 and TRBJ2-7, the full variable domain reads SQTIHQWPATLVQPVGSPLSLECTVEGTSNPNLYWYRQAAGRGLQLLFYSVGIGQISSEVPQNLSASRPQDRQFILSSKKLLLSDSGFYLCAWLGDSSYEQYFGPGTRLTVT.

This clone was seen once. The chain joins TRBV11-2 to TRBJ2-7; 7 nucleotides agree with TRBD2. V shed 5 bases and J 3 bases; nucleotides not matched to a gene: 10. The germline V gene has CDR1 SGHAT and CDR2 FQNNGV. CDR3 length: 15 amino acids. The chain's CDR3 is CASSGGSGLGYEQYF. CDR3 bases: TGTGCCAGCAGCGGGGGTAGCGGGTTGGGCTACGAGCAGTACTTC.

The J gene is TRBJ2-1, the V gene TRBV29-1; the D is unclear. The CDR3 covers 16 residues. Germline CDR1 reads SQVTM; CDR2 reads ANQGSEA. Trimming pared 1 base from V and 9 bases from J, leaving 22 bases between. DNA for the CDR3: TGCAGCGTTGAAGGTTTAGCTGGAGTGTCTAATGGTGAGCAGTTCTTC. It codes for CSVEGLAGVSNGEQFF.

This clone has a single count. This chain connects TRBV9 to TRBJ2-4; TRBD2 matches 10 bases. CDR3 length equals 17 residues. Germline V gives CDR1 SGDLS, CDR2 YYNGEE. Germline trimming cut 0 bases from V and 1 base from J; bases unmatched to any gene: 4. For the CDR3, the DNA is TGTGCCAGCAGCGTAGAGGATAGCGGGAGGGCCAAAAACATTCAGTACTTC. It specifies CASSVEDSGRAKNIQYF. Filled out from reference TRBV9 and TRBJ2-4, the complete variable domain reads DSGVTQTPKHLITATGQRVTLRCSPRSGDLSVYWYQQSLDQGLQFLIQYYNGEERAKGNILERFSAQQFPDLHSELNLSSLELGDSALYFCASSVEDSGRAKNIQYFGAGTRLSVL.

This clone appeared once. The chain has TRBV7-2 and TRBJ1-5, with 11 bases aligning to TRBD1. Trimming cost V 5 bases and J 3 bases; bases outside gene matches: 9. From germline, CDR1 is SGHTA and CDR2 FQGNSA. CDR3 length equals 17 residues. The CDR3 region is CASSPSGQGVFNQPQHF. The CDR3 region has the DNA TGTGCCAGCAGCCCGTCGGGACAGGGGGTTTTCAATCAGCCCCAGCATTTT.

The chain employs TRBV7-9 and TRBJ2-5; D might be TRBD2 (6 bases). The J call could be wrong; TRBJ2-7 is a better fit for the DNA end. Per germline, CDR1 SEHNR and CDR2 FQNEAQ (reference sequence). CDR3 length equals 14 residues. CDR3 amino acids: CASSNSGGIYEQYF. The CDR3, as DNA: TGTGCCAGCAGCAATAGCGGAGGCATTTACGAGCAGTACTTC.

This clone was detected once. The rearrangement links TRBV5-1 to TRBJ2-3, with 9 nucleotides matching TRBD2. The CDR3 is made up of 14 amino acids. V shed 6 bases, J shed 4 bases, and the junction held 6 bases outside the gene matches. Germline V CDR1 and CDR2: SGHRS, YFSETQ. CDR3 sequence (DNA): TGCGCCAGCAAGGGCGGGGGGGGAGCAGATACGCAGTATTTT. Protein: CASKGGGGADTQYF.

The rearrangement joins TRBV28 to TRBJ1-2, with TRBD1 matching over 7 bases. This CDR3 is 16 amino acids long. Germline loops: CDR1 MDHEN, CDR2 SYDVKM. J gave up 7 bases and V 6 bases, and 17 bases lay outside the gene matches. The CDR3 reads CASRALGQPRGGGYTF. Written as DNA, the CDR3 is TGTGCCAGCAGGGCCCTGGGACAGCCCAGGGGAGGTGGCTACACCTTC.

V usage is TRBV5-1 and J usage is TRBJ1-3, with TRBD1 matching over 7 bases. The junction had 10 bases not matched to a gene; V was cut back by 4 bases and J by 3 bases. Per the germline V gene, CDR1 is SGHRS and CDR2 is YFSETQ. The CDR3 loop spans 16 amino acids. CDR3 in amino acids: CASSALGTEGGNTIYF. Here the CDR3 DNA reads TGCGCCAGCAGCGCCCTTGGGACAGAAGGTGGAAACACCATATATTTT.

This chain uses TRBV18 with TRBJ2-1, with a weak D call TRBD2 (6 bases). Trimming shortened V by 2 bases and J by 3 bases, and 11 bases separated the two germline ends. The CDR3 extends over 15 amino acids. Germline V lookup: CDR1 KGHSH, CDR2 LQKENI. The CDR3 bases are TGTGCCAGCTCACCAGCGGGACCAAACTACAATGAGCAGTTCTTC. Amino acid sequence: CASSPAGPNYNEQFF.

CDR3 sequence (DNA): TGTGCCAGCACGGTACAGGGGCATCAGCCCCAGCATTTT. Its protein is CASTVQGHQPQHF. The chain couples TRBV2 to TRBJ1-5; 7 positions match TRBD1. With V trimmed by 7 bases and J by 5 bases, 5 bases remained unmatched. The CDR3 totals 13 residues. Germline CDR1 and CDR2: SNHLY and FYNNEI.

The V call is TRBV14, the J call TRBJ2-3, with 8 bases that match TRBD2. The trim removed 1 base at V and 1 base at J, leaving 1 base unmatched. Germline V CDR1 and CDR2: SGHDN, FVKESK. CDR3 length: 15 residues. For the CDR3, the DNA is TGTGCCAGCAGCCAAGGGCGGGGGGGCACAGATACGCAGTATTTT. It yields the protein CASSQGRGGTDTQYF.